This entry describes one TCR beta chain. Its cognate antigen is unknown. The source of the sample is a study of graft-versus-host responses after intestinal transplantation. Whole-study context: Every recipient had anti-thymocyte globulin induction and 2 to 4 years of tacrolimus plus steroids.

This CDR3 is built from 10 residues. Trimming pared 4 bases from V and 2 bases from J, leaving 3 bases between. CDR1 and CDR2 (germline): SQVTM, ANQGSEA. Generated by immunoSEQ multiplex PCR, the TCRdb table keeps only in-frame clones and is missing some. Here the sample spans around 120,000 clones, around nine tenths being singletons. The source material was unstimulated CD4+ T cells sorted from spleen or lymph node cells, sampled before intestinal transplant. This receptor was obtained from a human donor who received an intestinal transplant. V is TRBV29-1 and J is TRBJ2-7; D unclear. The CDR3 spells CSVVTYEQYF. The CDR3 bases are TGCAGCGTTGTTACCTACGAGCAGTACTTC.